Listed below are T cell receptor beta chains from one sample, sequenced in a study of kidney transplant recipient with SARS-CoV-2 infection. One entry per CDR3 protein results from TCRdb running MiXCR on the reads. In the table there are approximately 250,000 distinct CDR3 sequences, about 28% of which are singletons. The specimen comprised a blood sample, sampled at baseline and on day 111 from a kidney transplant recipient. The receptor source for this set is a young adult male patient who had COVID-19 and was a kidney transplant recipient. Some of these T cells may belong to the graft donor. CDR3s include the opening cysteine and the closing phenylalanine or tryptophan.

v_call: TRBV13; j_call: TRBJ2-5; cdr3_aa: CASSSRTDRDQETQYF
v_call: TRBV5-4; j_call: TRBJ2-5; cdr3_aa: CASSLKRELQETQYF
v_call: TRBV18; j_call: TRBJ2-1; cdr3_aa: CASQARGQFNEQFF
v_call: TRBV12-5; j_call: TRBJ1-1; cdr3_aa: CASGLWGRDTEAFF
v_call: TRBV18; j_call: TRBJ2-7; cdr3_aa: CASSPTLMAGVEFYEQYF
v_call: TRBV7-3; j_call: TRBJ1-2; cdr3_aa: CASSSQRDARKTYGYTF
v_call: TRBV20-1; j_call: TRBJ2-5; cdr3_aa: CSAGKRAPQETQYF
v_call: TRBV13; j_call: TRBJ2-3; cdr3_aa: CASSSGGSFYSTDTQYF
v_call: TRBV6-4; j_call: TRBJ2-2; cdr3_aa: CTSSKDPEGGELFF
v_call: TRBV6-2/TRBV6-3; j_call: TRBJ2-1; cdr3_aa: CASRWAREGGSYNEQFF
v_call: TRBV5-1; j_call: TRBJ1-6; cdr3_aa: CASSHGPGGISPLHF
v_call: TRBV21-1; j_call: TRBJ2-2; cdr3_aa: CASSDYGYTGLTGELFF
v_call: TRBV7-7; j_call: TRBJ1-5; cdr3_aa: CANARGVGQPQHF
v_call: TRBV20-1; j_call: TRBJ2-2; cdr3_aa: CSARDAGVNTGELFF
v_call: TRBV3-1; j_call: TRBJ2-2; cdr3_aa: CASSLYAPISGLTGELFF
v_call: TRBV8-2; j_call: TRBJ2-6; cdr3_aa: CGMFNRITQSRANVLTF
v_call: TRBV10-3; j_call: TRBJ2-2; cdr3_aa: CAITAPTTGELFF
v_call: TRBV28; j_call: TRBJ1-2; cdr3_aa: CASNKQRSRGYTF
v_call: TRBV6-2/TRBV6-3; j_call: TRBJ2-2; cdr3_aa: CASSTGTLNTGELFF
v_call: TRBV9; j_call: TRBJ1-6; cdr3_aa: CASSVDGTNSPLHF
v_call: TRBV24-1; j_call: TRBJ1-2; cdr3_aa: CATSRAISTRKTYGYTF
v_call: TRBV18; j_call: TRBJ2-2; cdr3_aa: CASSPPLAGGNTGELFF
v_call: TRBV11-2; j_call: TRBJ1-2; cdr3_aa: CASSVFVTSRKTYGYTF
v_call: TRBV6-5; j_call: TRBJ2-5; cdr3_aa: CASRAGLQETQYF
v_call: TRBV20-1; j_call: TRBJ1-2; cdr3_aa: CSASFRLFRKTYGYTF
v_call: TRBV10-1; j_call: TRBJ1-1; cdr3_aa: CASSEFVGTGFIRAFF
v_call: TRBV12-3/TRBV12-4; j_call: TRBJ1-4; cdr3_aa: CASSSRGSTDEKLFF